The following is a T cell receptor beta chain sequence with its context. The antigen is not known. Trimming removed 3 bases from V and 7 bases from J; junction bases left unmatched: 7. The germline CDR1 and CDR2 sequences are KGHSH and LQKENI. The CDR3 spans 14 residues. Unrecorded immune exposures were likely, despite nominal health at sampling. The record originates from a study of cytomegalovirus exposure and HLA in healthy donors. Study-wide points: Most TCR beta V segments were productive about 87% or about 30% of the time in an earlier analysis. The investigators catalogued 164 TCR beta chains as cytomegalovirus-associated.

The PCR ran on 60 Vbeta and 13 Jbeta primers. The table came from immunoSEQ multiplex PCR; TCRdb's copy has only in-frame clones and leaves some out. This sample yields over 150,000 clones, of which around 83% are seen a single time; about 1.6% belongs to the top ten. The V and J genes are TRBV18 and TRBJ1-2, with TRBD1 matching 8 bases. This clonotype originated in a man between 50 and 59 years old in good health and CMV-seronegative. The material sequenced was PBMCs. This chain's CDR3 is CASSPVDRGRGYTF. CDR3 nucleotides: TGTGCCAGCTCACCCGTAGACAGGGGTCGTGGCTACACCTTC.